This T cell receptor beta chain was observed in a study of cytomegalovirus exposure and HLA in healthy donors. Researchers ran the PCR with 60 Vbeta and 13 Jbeta primers. Libraries were prepared by immunoSEQ multiplex PCR; TCRdb keeps only in-frame clonotypes and omits some of them. The sample holds roughly 84,000 clones, 78% seen once. The CDR3 is made up of 15 amino acids. The V gene lost 0 bases and the J gene lost 1 base, with 9 bases spanning the gap. CDR1 and CDR2 from the germline V gene are MGHRA and YSYEKL. The V call is TRBV4-1, the J call TRBJ1-1; D is undetermined. This sequence was found in a male donor in good health and CMV-seropositive. Specimen: PBMCs. The CDR3 spells CASSQEVARNTEAFF. CDR3 bases: TGCGCCAGCAGCCAAGAGGTGGCCAGGAACACTGAAGCTTTCTTT.